This entry features one T cell receptor (beta chain) sequence. Which antigen it targets is not known. One base away there is no much larger clone; base qualities are not given. The data originate from a study of beta chain features in type 1 diabetes (dated by TCRdb to 2017 to 2018). About the study as a whole: No differences in mean age, gender distribution, total cell number or subset yield were found between patients and healthy donors. Across all samples, fewer than 110,000,000 sorted cells were examined, and cell number per subset correlated strongly with RNA yield. The study compared TCRB repertoires of sorted circulating CD4+ T cell subsets between recently diagnosed type 1 diabetes patients and matched healthy donors. Regulatory and stem cell-like memory subsets were obtained from only 8 patients and roughly 8 healthy donors, while naive and central memory subsets were obtained from all 28 donors. Paper-wide results and their limitations: Because cDNA rather than genomic DNA was sequenced, highly expressing activated cells could have been over-represented, although no difference in activation and CD3 levels was found between groups. In all four CD4+ subsets, TCRB CDR3 length was moderately but significantly shorter in type 1 diabetes patients. Naive, central memory and regulatory TCRB repertoires appeared more similar among patients than among healthy donors. Because the HLA sub-analyses included only small numbers of individuals, any influence of HLA type on TCRB rearrangement was left unresolved. At VDJ recombination sites, type 1 diabetes patients had fewer insertions and more deleted nucleotides, which implies abnormalities in thymic rearrangement. Shorter templates might have been favored by PCR, but patient and control samples were amplified and corrected together, so both groups would have been affected equally by any skew.

The entire amount of isolated RNA was reverse transcribed using the High Capacity cDNA Reverse Transcription Kit, so the sequenced TCRB transcripts were expressed ones. Deep immunoSEQ sequencing was performed on naive, central memory and regulatory T cell samples, with an average of around 3.5 million total reads per sample. After sorted cells were lysed in RLT buffer, RNA was extracted with DNase-treated RNeasy Micro or Mini kits, with the choice depending on cell number. To prevent cross-contamination, each cell subset was processed individually, whereas patient and healthy donor samples were processed jointly. Using the immunoSEQ multiplex PCR, TCRB sequences were amplified from cDNA into 87-bp fragments spanning the CDR3 region. Amplicons were sequenced on the Illumina HiSeq platform. As for how the authors treated the data: PCR bias was corrected computationally using synthetic template baselines, and reads within Hamming distance 2 were collapsed, with unmergeable singletons discarded. By aligning reads against IMGT, V, D and J genes, CDR3 length, and insertions or deletions at six rearrangement sites were assigned. Within each subset, clonotype counts were normalized to sorted cell number, and only after that were true diversity and Gini coefficients computed with the tcR R package. Repertoire sharing was quantified using the overlap coefficient calculated on TCRB nucleotide sequences. Out-of-frame TCRB sequences from naive cells were analyzed to stand in for the pre-selection repertoire. Here the immuneACCESS table is served through TCRdb, limited to in-frame sequences with V and J called. Missing clones are a known gap in these copies; in checked studies unresolved V genes cover under half, and the rest lacks a known reason. From that table come the V and J calls and clone size; the DNA was used to work out D and trimming. The sample includes around 250,000 clones, with 24% observed a single time. 0.012% of the sample is held by the ten biggest clonotypes.

Each donor gave one peripheral blood draw, about 100 mL on average, collected into heparinised tubes. A BD FACSAria II and a panel including CD45RO, CCR7, CD25, CD127, CD95 and CD27 were used to sort naive, central memory, regulatory and stem cell-like memory CD4+ T cells. Every sorted population had a purity above 95%. PBMCs were isolated immediately by Lymphoprep density gradient centrifugation and stained directly without culture. So that batch effects would be minimized, each experiment stained and sorted samples in pairs, pairing one healthy donor with one patient. CDR1 and CDR2, looked up from the germline V gene (reference sequence), are SEHNR and FQNEAQ. The CDR3 has 12 amino acids, counting the end cysteine and phenylalanine. The read is trimmed to its CDR3 DNA, 36 bases read in frame from base 1. At the junction V is shortened by 2 bases and J by 7 bases, with 6 bases in between.

The source material was naive CD4+ T cells from blood. The cell subset or site label for this specimen denotes: true naive CD4+ T cells. This clonotype was sampled from a woman in her twenties or thirties with type 1 diabetes. The chain was built from TRBV7-9 and TRBJ2-1; the D segment cannot be called with confidence. CDR3 region: CASSLNMNEQFF. The base sequence is TGTGCCAGCAGCTTAAATATGAATGAGCAGTTCTTC.